This T cell receptor (beta chain) was documented in a study of cytomegalovirus exposure and HLA in healthy donors. A note on this clone: Its specificity is unknown.

The PCR ran on 60 Vbeta and 13 Jbeta primers. The assay was immunoSEQ multiplex PCR, and TCRdb's table has in-frame clones only and misses some. The table lists about 130,000 clones, about 10% of them singletons. With V trimmed by 5 bases and J by 1 base, 2 bases remained unmatched. Germline V gene lookup returns CDR1 SGHRS and CDR2 YFSETQ. The CDR3 runs 14 residues. Although they were nominally healthy when sampled, donors likely had unrecorded immune exposures. Study-wide results and caveats: An observed cluster of highly shared sequence variants was recorded as a likely sequencing artifact.

V gene TRBV5-1 combines with J gene TRBJ2-2; 7 nucleotides agree with TRBD2. The sequenced sample consisted of PBMCs. The sequence was collected from a woman between 18 and 29 years old in good health and CMV-seropositive. The CDR3 DNA reads as TGCGCCAGCAGGGCTAGCGGGAACACCGGGGAGCTGTTTTTT. Translating it yields CASRASGNTGELFF. The entire variable domain, with the rest obtained from reference TRBV5-1 and TRBJ2-2, is as follows: KAGVTQTPRYLIKTRGQQVTLSCSPISGHRSVSWYQQTPGQGLQFLFEYFSETQRNKGNFPGRFSGRQFSNSRSEMNVSTLELGDSALYLCASRASGNTGELFFGEGSRLTVL.